This T cell receptor (beta chain) was recovered during a study of blood T cell repertoires in COVID-19. Across the study: From T cells, B-cell-depleted T cells, or PBMCs came the material, which was cDNA or gDNA.

The table came from immunoSEQ multiplex PCR; TCRdb's copy has only in-frame clones and leaves some out. The sample lists 7,500 to 10,000 clones, almost 90% occurring once. CDR1 and CDR2 (germline): SGHRS, YFSETQ. V gave up 3 bases and J gave up 0 bases; unmatched junction bases: 6. The CDR3 extends over 16 amino acids. The chain couples TRBV5-1 to TRBJ1-1; TRBD1 agrees at 9 bases. The clonotype comes from a woman between 50 and 59 years old with active or convalescent COVID-19. Sequencing used peripheral blood. The CDR3 reads CASSWGTGRVNTEAFF. The CDR3 DNA is TGCGCCAGCAGCTGGGGGACAGGGCGGGTGAACACTGAAGCTTTCTTT.